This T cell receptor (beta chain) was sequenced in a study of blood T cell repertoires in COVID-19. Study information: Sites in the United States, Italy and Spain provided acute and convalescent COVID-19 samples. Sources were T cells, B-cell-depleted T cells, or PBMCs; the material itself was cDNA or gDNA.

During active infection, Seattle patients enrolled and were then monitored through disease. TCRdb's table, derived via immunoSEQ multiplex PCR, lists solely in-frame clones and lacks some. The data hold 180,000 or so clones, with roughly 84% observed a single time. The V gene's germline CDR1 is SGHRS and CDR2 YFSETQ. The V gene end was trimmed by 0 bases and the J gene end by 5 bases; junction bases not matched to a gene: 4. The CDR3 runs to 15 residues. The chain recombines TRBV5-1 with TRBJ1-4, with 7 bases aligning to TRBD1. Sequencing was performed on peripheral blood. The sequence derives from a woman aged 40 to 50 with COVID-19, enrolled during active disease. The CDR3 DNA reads TGCGCCAGCAGCTTGGAGGGGACAGAGAATGAAAAACTGTTTTTT. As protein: CASSLEGTENEKLFF.